This T cell receptor (beta chain) was captured in a study of blood T cell repertoires in COVID-19. Study summary: The United States, Italy and Spain provided the acute and convalescent COVID-19 samples. The cDNA or gDNA used as material had been derived from T cells, B-cell-depleted T cells, or PBMCs.

Original handling: For nucleated cells, counts were estimated from reference gene primer amplification. Sequenced by immunoSEQ multiplex PCR; TCRdb stores in-frame clones only, minus some. The V and J calls and clone size are taken from that table; D and trimming were inferred from the DNA. The data contain more than 30,000 clones, roughly 88% of them singletons. The CDR3 has 15 residues. CDR1 and CDR2 from the germline V gene are ENHRY and SYGVKD. V dropped 8 bases and J dropped 2; count of bases not matched to a gene: 7. The clonotype was recovered from a man in his 60s with active COVID-19. The chain joins TRBV10-3 to TRBJ2-3, with 10 positions matching TRBD2. Sequencing was done on a sample of peripheral blood. This CDR3 reads CAIRTSGDPTDTQYF. As DNA, the CDR3 is TGTGCCATCCGGACTAGCGGAGATCCCACAGATACGCAGTATTTT.